Listed here are 8 T cell receptor beta chains from one sample, sequenced in a study of blood T cell repertoires in COVID-19. Clones were sequenced by immunoSEQ multiplex PCR, and TCRdb holds only the in-frame ones, with some missing. The top ten hold roughly 3.1% of the sample, which has some 490,000 clones, 70% to 90% seen once. Sequenced sample: peripheral blood. The receptors here all came from a human donor in a cohort sampled during active COVID-19.

This clone was recorded a few times. Other DNA sequences in the sample encode the same CDR3. This chain uses TRBV7-9 with TRBJ1-1; 9 bases are shared with TRBD1. This CDR3 spans 14 amino acids. CDR1 is SEHNR, CDR2 FQNEAQ, per germline (reference sequence). Trimming removed 4 bases from V and 3 bases from J; junction bases left unmatched: 3. The CDR3 is CASSSGQGDTEAFF. The CDR3 coding sequence is TGTGCCAGCAGCTCGGGACAGGGCGACACTGAAGCTTTCTTT.

The chain combines TRBV2 with TRBJ2-1; D ambiguous. CDR3 size: 15 residues. V was clipped by 3 bases and J by 3 bases, with 12 bases between them. Germline CDR1 and CDR2: SNHLY and FYNNEI. Written as DNA, the CDR3 is TGTGCCAGCAGTGACAGGTCCCCCTTCTACAATGAGCAGTTCTTC. Translation gives CASSDRSPFYNEQFF.

The chain employs TRBV28 and TRBJ1-4, with 9 bases identical to TRBD1. The CDR3 extends over 13 amino acids. Trimming at V came to 10 bases and at J to 8 bases, leaving 8 bases not matched to a gene. Germline values: CDR1 MDHEN, CDR2 SYDVKM. The CDR3 sequence: CATSDRGAEKLFF. CDR3 sequence (DNA): TGTGCCACCTCAGACAGGGGGGCGGAAAAACTGTTTTTT.

V gene TRBV7-9 combines with J gene TRBJ1-1, with D possibly being TRBD1 (5 bases). V lost 5 bases to trimming and J lost 11 bases, with 18 bases between them. The CDR3 is 13 residues long. CDR1 and CDR2 from the germline V gene are SEHNR and FQNEAQ (reference sequence). Here the CDR3 DNA reads TGTGCCAGCAGCCCTCTTGGGGCATGGTCGGCTTTCTTT. It is translated as CASSPLGAWSAFF.

There are a few counts of this clone. The rearrangement links TRBV28 to TRBJ1-2; 8 nucleotides line up with TRBD1. The trim removed 6 bases at V and 4 bases at J, leaving 7 bases unmatched. The CDR3 is 14 amino acids. Germline CDR1 and CDR2: MDHEN and SYDVKM. The CDR3 DNA reads as TGTGCCAGCAGCCGAGGACAGGGAGGCTATGGCTACACCTTC. Translating it yields CASSRGQGGYGYTF.

In its sample, this clone was seen a few times. V usage is TRBV30 and J usage is TRBJ1-4; D is uncertain. This CDR3 spans 16 amino acids. Per germline, CDR1 GTSNPN and CDR2 SVGIG (reference sequence). V shed 0 bases and J shed 10 bases, with 21 bases lying between them. The CDR3 DNA reads as TGTGCCTGGAGTGTTTCCGGGTCACCAAGTCTGGGAAAACTGTTTTTT. Encoded protein: CAWSVSGSPSLGKLFF.

The gene calls are TRBV7-6 and TRBJ2-2; tentatively, D is TRBD2 (6 bases). The CDR3 spans 15 residues. Germline V gene sequence: CDR1 SGHVS, CDR2 FNYEAQ. The ends were cut back, 1 base at V and 1 base at J, with 7 bases in the middle. CDR3 amino acids: CASSLVGGNTGELFF. The CDR3 nucleotides are TGTGCCAGCAGCTTAGTCGGGGGGAACACCGGGGAGCTGTTTTTT.

The chain joins TRBV7-8 to TRBJ2-3; D not certain. CDR1 is SGHVS, CDR2 FQNEAQ, per germline. The CDR3 has 12 residues. Between the trimmed V and J ends, which lost 5 bases and 3 bases, there was a span of 6 bases. The CDR3 sequence: CASSPRTDTQYF. Here the CDR3 DNA reads TGTGCCAGCAGCCCCAGGACAGATACGCAGTATTTT.